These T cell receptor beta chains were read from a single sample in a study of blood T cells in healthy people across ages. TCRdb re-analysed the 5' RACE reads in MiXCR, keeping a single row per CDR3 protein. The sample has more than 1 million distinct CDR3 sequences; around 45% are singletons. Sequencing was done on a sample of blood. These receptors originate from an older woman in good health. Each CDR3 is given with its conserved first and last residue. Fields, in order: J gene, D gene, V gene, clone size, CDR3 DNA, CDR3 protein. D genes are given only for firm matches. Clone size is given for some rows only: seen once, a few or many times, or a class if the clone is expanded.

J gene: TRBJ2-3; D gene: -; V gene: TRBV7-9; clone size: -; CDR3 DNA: TGTGCCAGCAGCTCACCTTTGACAGAGGCAGATACGCAGTATTTT; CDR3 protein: CASSSPLTEADTQYF
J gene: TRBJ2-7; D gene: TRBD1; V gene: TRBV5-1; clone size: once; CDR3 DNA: TGCGCCAGCAGCATGGGAGACAGGGACTCCTACGAGCAGTACTTC; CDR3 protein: CASSMGDRDSYEQYF
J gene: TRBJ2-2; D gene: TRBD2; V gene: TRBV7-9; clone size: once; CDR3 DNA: TGTGCCAGCAGCGTAGCGGGAGTGTTTGGCGGGGAGCTGTTTTTT; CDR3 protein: CASSVAGVFGGELFF
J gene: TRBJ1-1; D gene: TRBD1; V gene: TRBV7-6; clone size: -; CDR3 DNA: TGTGCCAGCAGCCACCCGGGACAGGGTGATAACACTGAAGCTTTCTTT; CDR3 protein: CASSHPGQGDNTEAFF
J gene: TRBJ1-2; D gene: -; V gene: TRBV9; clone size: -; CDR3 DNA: TGTGCCAGCAGCGCCATTAAGGGCCCAGGGGCCTATGGCTACACCTTC; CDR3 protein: CASSAIKGPGAYGYTF
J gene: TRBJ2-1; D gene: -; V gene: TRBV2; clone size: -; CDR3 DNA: TGTGCCACCAGTGAACGGGGGTACAATGAGCAGTTCTTC; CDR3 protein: CATSERGYNEQFF
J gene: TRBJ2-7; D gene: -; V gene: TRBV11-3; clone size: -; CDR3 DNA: TGTGCCAGCAGCTTAGTTAACCGACCCTACGAGCAGTACTTC; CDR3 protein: CASSLVNRPYEQYF
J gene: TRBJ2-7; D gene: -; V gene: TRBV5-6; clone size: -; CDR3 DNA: TGTGCCAGCAGCCTCGGGGGACAGTTCTACGAGCAGTACTTC; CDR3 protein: CASSLGGQFYEQYF
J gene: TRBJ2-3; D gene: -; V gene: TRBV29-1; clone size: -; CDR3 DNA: TGCAGCGTTGAAATTGGGGGAGTTGGTACAGATACGCAGTATTTT; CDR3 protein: CSVEIGGVGTDTQYF
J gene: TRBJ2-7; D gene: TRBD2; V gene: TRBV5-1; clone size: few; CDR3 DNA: TGCGCCAGCAGCCCGAGCGGGGAGAACTACGAGCAGTACTTC; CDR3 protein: CASSPSGENYEQYF
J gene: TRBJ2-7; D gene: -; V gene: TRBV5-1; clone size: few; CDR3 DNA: TGCGCCAGCAGCACGGGACCGGATTACTACGAGCAGTACTTC; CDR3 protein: CASSTGPDYYEQYF
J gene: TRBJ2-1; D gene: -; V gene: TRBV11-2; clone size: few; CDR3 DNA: TGTGCCAGCAGCCTAGAGGGCGCGGGCTCCTACAATGAGCAGTTCTTC; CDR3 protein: CASSLEGAGSYNEQFF
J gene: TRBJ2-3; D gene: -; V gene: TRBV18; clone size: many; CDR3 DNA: TGTGCCAGCAGCCCGGCGAGTACAGATACGCAGTATTTT; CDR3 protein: CASSPASTDTQYF
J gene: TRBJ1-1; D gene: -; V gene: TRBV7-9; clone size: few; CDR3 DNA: TGTGCCAGCAGCTTACAGGGTGAAGCTTTCTTT; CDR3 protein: CASSLQGEAFF
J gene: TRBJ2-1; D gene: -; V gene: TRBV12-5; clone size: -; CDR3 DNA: TGTGCTAGTGCCCTCCCCGGGTCAAGCTCCTACAATGAGCAGTTCTTC; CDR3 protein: CASALPGSSSYNEQFF
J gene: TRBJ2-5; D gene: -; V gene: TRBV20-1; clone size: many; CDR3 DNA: TGCAGTGCTAGTTCCCAAGAGACCCAGTACTTC; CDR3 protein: CSASSQETQYF
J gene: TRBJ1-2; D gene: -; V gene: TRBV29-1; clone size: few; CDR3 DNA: TGCAGCGTTCCCCCCCGGAACCAGGGTGTTGGTGGCTACACCTTC; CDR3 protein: CSVPPRNQGVGGYTF
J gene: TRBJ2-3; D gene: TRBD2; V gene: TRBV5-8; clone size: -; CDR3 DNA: TGTGCCAGCAGCGCCCTGACTAGCGGGAGAACAGATACGCAGTATTTT; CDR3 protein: CASSALTSGRTDTQYF
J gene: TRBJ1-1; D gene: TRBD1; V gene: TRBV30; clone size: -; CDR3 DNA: TGTGCCTGGACCCCTGGGACAGCCCGTGAAGCTTTCTTT; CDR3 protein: CAWTPGTAREAFF
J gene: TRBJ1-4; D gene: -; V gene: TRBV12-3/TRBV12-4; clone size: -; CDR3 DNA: TGTGCCAGCAGTTTAGGGGGGAATGAAAAACTGTTTTTT; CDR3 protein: CASSLGGNEKLFF
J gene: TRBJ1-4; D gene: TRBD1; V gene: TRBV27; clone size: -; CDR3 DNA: TGTGCCAGCGGAAAGAAGACAGGGGTAACTAATGAAAAACTGTTTTTT; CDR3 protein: CASGKKTGVTNEKLFF
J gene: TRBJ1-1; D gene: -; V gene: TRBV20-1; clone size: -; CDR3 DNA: TGCAGTGCTCCCCTCGGGCAGGGGCTAATGAACACTGAAGCTTTCTTT; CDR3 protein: CSAPLGQGLMNTEAFF
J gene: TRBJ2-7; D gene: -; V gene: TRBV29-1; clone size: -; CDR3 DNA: TGCAGCGTCCTCCCTGCCGCATCCTACGAGCAGTACTTC; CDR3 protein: CSVLPAASYEQYF
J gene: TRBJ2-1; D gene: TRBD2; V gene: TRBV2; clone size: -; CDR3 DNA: TGTGCCAGTCAGCCGGGACTAGAGGACAATGAGCAGTTCTTC; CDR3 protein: CASQPGLEDNEQFF
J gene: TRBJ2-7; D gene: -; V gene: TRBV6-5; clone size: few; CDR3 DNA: TGTGCCAGCGGAGGTAGAAGGGAATACGAGCAGTACTTC; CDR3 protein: CASGGRREYEQYF
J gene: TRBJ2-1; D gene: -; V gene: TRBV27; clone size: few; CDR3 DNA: TGTGCCAGCGGTTCAGGGTTCTCCTACAATGAGCAGTTCTTC; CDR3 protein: CASGSGFSYNEQFF
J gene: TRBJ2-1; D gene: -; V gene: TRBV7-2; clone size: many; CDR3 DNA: TGTGCCAGCAGCTTAGCGGTTAGCTCCTACAATGAGCAGTTCTTC; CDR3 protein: CASSLAVSSYNEQFF
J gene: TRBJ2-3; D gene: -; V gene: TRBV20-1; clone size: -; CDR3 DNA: TGCAGTGCTAGAGAAGTAGGGCGGAGAGCTAGCACAGATACGCAGTATTTT; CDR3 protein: CSAREVGRRASTDTQYF